This T cell receptor beta chain was profiled in a study of blood T cell repertoires in COVID-19. Study-wide context: T cells, B-cell-depleted T cells, or PBMCs provided the cDNA or gDNA that served as material.

V lost 6 bases, J lost 5 bases, and 10 bases lay in between. The germline V gene has CDR1 SNHLY and CDR2 FYNNEI. The CDR3 is 13 residues long. Original handling: Amplification of reference gene primers provided the estimated nucleated cell counts. This table comes from immunoSEQ multiplex PCR, and its TCRdb copy is limited to in-frame clones, with some not included. D and trimming come from the DNA, and the V and J calls and clone size come from that table. Of 250,000 or so clones detected, about 93% appear once; the ten largest clones hold about 0.8%. The chain employs TRBV2 and TRBJ1-4; D call uncertain. This sequence was found in a man younger than 45 with COVID-19, enrolled during active disease. The source material was peripheral blood. The CDR3 sequence: CASRLDWNEKLFF. The CDR3 DNA is TGTGCCAGCAGACTCGACTGGAATGAAAAACTGTTTTTT. Combining the CDR3 with reference TRBV2 and TRBJ1-4 gives the whole variable domain EPEVTQTPSHQVTQMGQEVILRCVPISNHLYFYWYRQILGQKVEFLVSFYNNEISEKSEIFDDQFSVERPDGSNFTLKIRSTKLEDSAMYFCASRLDWNEKLFFGSGTQLSVL.